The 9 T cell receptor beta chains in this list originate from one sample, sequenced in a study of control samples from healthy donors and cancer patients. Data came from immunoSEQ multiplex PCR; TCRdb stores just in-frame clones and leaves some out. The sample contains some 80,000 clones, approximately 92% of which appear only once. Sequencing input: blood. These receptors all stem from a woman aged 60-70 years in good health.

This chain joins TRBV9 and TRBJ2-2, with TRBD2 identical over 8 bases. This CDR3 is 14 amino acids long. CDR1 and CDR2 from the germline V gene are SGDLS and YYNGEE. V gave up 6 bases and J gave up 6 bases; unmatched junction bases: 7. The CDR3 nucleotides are TGTGCCAGCACGACGAGCGGGAGAGCCGGGGAGCTGTTTTTT. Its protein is CASTTSGRAGELFF.

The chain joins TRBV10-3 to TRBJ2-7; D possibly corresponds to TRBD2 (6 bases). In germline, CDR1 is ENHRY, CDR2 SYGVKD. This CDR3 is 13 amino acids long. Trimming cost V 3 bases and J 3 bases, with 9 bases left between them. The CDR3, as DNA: TGTGCCATCAGTGATATGGGGGGCTACGAGCAGTACTTC. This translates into CAISDMGGYEQYF.

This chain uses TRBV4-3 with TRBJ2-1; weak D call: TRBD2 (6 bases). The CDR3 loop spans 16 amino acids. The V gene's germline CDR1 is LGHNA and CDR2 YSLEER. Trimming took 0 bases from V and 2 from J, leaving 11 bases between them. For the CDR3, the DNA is TGCGCCAGCAGCCAAGATAGGCTAGCGACCTACAATGAGCAGTTCTTC. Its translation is CASSQDRLATYNEQFF.

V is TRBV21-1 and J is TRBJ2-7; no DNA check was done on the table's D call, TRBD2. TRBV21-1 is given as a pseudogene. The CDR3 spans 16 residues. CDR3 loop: CASSKFSGRPSYEQYF. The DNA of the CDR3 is TGTGCCAGCAGCAAATTTAGCGGGAGACCCTCCTACGAGCAGTACTTC.

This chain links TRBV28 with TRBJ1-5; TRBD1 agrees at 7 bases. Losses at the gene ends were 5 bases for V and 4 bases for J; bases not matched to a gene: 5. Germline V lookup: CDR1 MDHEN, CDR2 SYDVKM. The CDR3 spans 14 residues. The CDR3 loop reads CASSLGTANQPQHF. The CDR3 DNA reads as TGTGCCAGCAGTCTCGGGACAGCAAATCAGCCCCAGCATTTT.

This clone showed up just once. CDR3 residues: CASSSLGVGGDYGYTF. Written as DNA, the CDR3 is TGCGCCAGCAGTTCCCTCGGCGTAGGGGGGGACTATGGCTACACCTTC. V is TRBV4-3 and J is TRBJ1-2, with TRBD1 as a possible D gene (6 bases). With 6 bases removed from V and 3 bases from J, the gap between germline ends came to 20 bases. Germline CDR1 LGHNA, CDR2 YSLEER. CDR3 length equals 16 residues.

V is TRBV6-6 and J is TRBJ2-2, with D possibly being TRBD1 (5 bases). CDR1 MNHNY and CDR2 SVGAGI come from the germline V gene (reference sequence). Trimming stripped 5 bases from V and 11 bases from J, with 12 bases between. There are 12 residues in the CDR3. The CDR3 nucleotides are TGTGCCAGCAGTCACCAAGGGGCAGAGCTGTTTTTT. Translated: CASSHQGAELFF.

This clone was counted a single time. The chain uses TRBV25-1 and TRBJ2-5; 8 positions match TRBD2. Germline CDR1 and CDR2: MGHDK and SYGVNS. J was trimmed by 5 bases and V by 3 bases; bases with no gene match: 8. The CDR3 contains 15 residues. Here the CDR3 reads CASSDPREGGETQYF. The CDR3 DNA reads TGTGCCAGCAGTGATCCCCGGGAGGGGGGGGAGACCCAGTACTTC. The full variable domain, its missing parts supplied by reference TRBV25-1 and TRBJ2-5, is EADIYQTPRYLVIGTGKKITLECSQTMGHDKMYWYQQDPGMELHLIHYSYGVNSTEKGDLSSESTVSRIRTEHFPLTLESARPSHTSQYLCASSDPREGGETQYFGPGTRLLVL.

The CDR3: CASSPGGAGGYTF. The CDR3 DNA sequence: TGTGCCAGCTCACCGGGAGGGGCAGGGGGCTACACCTTC. The V and J genes are TRBV18 and TRBJ1-2, with D perhaps TRBD1 (5 bases). CDR3 length equals 13 residues. With 3 bases removed from V and 8 bases from J, the gap between germline ends came to 13 bases. The germline V gene encodes CDR1 KGHSH and CDR2 LQKENI. The variable domain in full, with the rest retrieved from reference TRBV18 and TRBJ1-2, is NAGVMQNPRHLVRRRGQEARLRCSPMKGHSHVYWYRQLPEEGLKFMVYLQKENIIDESGMPKERFSAEFPKEGPSILRIQQVVRGDSAAYFCASSPGGAGGYTFGSGTRLTVV.